These T cell receptor beta chains were read from a single sample in a study of HIV-infected patients and healthy controls. TCRdb recomputed calls from the 5' RACE reads with MiXCR, one row per CDR3 protein. The table lists around 19,000 distinct CDR3 sequences, 8% to 10% of them singletons. Input material: blood. The receptor source for this set is an adult in good health. CDR3s include the opening cysteine and the closing phenylalanine or tryptophan. Fields, in order: CDR3 DNA, CDR3 protein, D gene, V gene, J gene, clone size. D genes are given only for firm matches. The size field is filled for only some rows; it gives once, few, many or a size class.

CDR3 DNA: TGTGCCAGCAGGGGACTAGCGGGAGCTGCGACCCAGTACTTC
CDR3 protein: CASRGLAGAATQYF
D gene: TRBD2
V gene: TRBV6-2/TRBV6-3
J gene: TRBJ2-5
clone size: -

CDR3 DNA: TGTGCCAGCAGCTCGACAAGATCCGGGACAGAAGCCGATCAGCCCCAGCATTTT
CDR3 protein: CASSSTRSGTEADQPQHF
D gene: TRBD1
V gene: TRBV7-9
J gene: TRBJ1-5
clone size: medium-sized

CDR3 DNA: TGTGCCAGCAGTTATGTTACACTCCTAGCGGGGGGGACAGATACGCAGTATTTT
CDR3 protein: CASSYVTLLAGGTDTQYF
D gene: TRBD2
V gene: TRBV5-5
J gene: TRBJ2-3
clone size: many

CDR3 DNA: TGTGCCAGCAGTTTAGGATGGACAAATACGCAGTATTTT
CDR3 protein: CASSLGWTNTQYF
D gene: -
V gene: TRBV11-1
J gene: TRBJ2-3
clone size: many

CDR3 DNA: TGCGCCTGGACAGGACGGGAAGCTTTCTTT
CDR3 protein: CAWTGREAFF
D gene: TRBD1
V gene: TRBV20-1
J gene: TRBJ1-1
clone size: medium-sized

CDR3 DNA: TGCAGCGTTCTCTTGGAAGTGGGACAAGCTTTCTTT
CDR3 protein: CSVLLEVGQAFF
D gene: -
V gene: TRBV29-1
J gene: TRBJ1-1
clone size: many

CDR3 DNA: TGTGCCAGCAGCTTCGCGACAGGCGGTCAGCCCCAGCATTTT
CDR3 protein: CASSFATGGQPQHF
D gene: -
V gene: TRBV5-5
J gene: TRBJ1-5
clone size: few

CDR3 DNA: TGTGCCAGCAGTTACTTAGCGGGAAGCACAGATACGCAGTATTTT
CDR3 protein: CASSYLAGSTDTQYF
D gene: TRBD2
V gene: TRBV6-5
J gene: TRBJ2-3
clone size: medium-sized

CDR3 DNA: TGTGCCAGCAGACCTGAACCACCCCGGGGTTACGAGCAGTACTTC
CDR3 protein: CASRPEPPRGYEQYF
D gene: -
V gene: TRBV6-2/TRBV6-3
J gene: TRBJ2-7
clone size: many

CDR3 DNA: TGTGCCAGCAGCCAAACCAGTATGGGAGATACGCAGTATTTT
CDR3 protein: CASSQTSMGDTQYF
D gene: -
V gene: TRBV7-2
J gene: TRBJ2-3
clone size: many

CDR3 DNA: TGTGCCTGGACCCATCCTCCGGGACACAAGAATTATAACTATGGCTACACCTTC
CDR3 protein: CAWTHPPGHKNYNYGYTF
D gene: -
V gene: TRBV30
J gene: TRBJ1-2
clone size: -

CDR3 DNA: TGTGCCAGCGGTTTTCCCTCTAGCGGGAGGGCGATTTACAATGAGCAGTTCTTC
CDR3 protein: CASGFPSSGRAIYNEQFF
D gene: TRBD2
V gene: TRBV27
J gene: TRBJ2-1
clone size: many

CDR3 DNA: TGTGCCAGCAGCTCGGGGATGGCCAATGAGCAGTTCTTC
CDR3 protein: CASSSGMANEQFF
D gene: -
V gene: TRBV7-3
J gene: TRBJ2-1
clone size: few

CDR3 DNA: TGTGCCAGCTCCGGGACAGGGACATTCGGCTCTGGAAACACCATATATTTT
CDR3 protein: CASSGTGTFGSGNTIYF
D gene: TRBD1
V gene: TRBV28
J gene: TRBJ1-3
clone size: -

CDR3 DNA: TGTGCCAGTTATAGCTATGGCTACACCTTC
CDR3 protein: CASYSYGYTF
D gene: -
V gene: TRBV19
J gene: TRBJ1-2
clone size: many

CDR3 DNA: TGTGCCAGCACCATCGACAGAGACTATGGCTACACCTTC
CDR3 protein: CASTIDRDYGYTF
D gene: -
V gene: TRBV6-5
J gene: TRBJ1-2
clone size: medium-sized

CDR3 DNA: TGTGCCAGCAGTTTAAGAAACTTTGACAGGGTGCAATCTGGGGCCAACGTCCTGACTTTC
CDR3 protein: CASSLRNFDRVQSGANVLTF
D gene: TRBD1
V gene: TRBV12-3/TRBV12-4
J gene: TRBJ2-6
clone size: many

CDR3 DNA: TGTGCCAGCAGTTTACAGGGGAGCTCCTACAATGAGCAGTTCTTC
CDR3 protein: CASSLQGSSYNEQFF
D gene: -
V gene: TRBV27
J gene: TRBJ2-1
clone size: few

CDR3 DNA: TGTGCCAGCAGTTACGCCAACCTAGCGTCTCAAGAGACCCAGTACTTC
CDR3 protein: CASSYANLASQETQYF
D gene: -
V gene: TRBV6-2/TRBV6-3
J gene: TRBJ2-5
clone size: many

CDR3 DNA: TGCGCCAGCAGCACCACCGGGCCGGTTTACGAGCAGTACTTC
CDR3 protein: CASSTTGPVYEQYF
D gene: -
V gene: TRBV5-1
J gene: TRBJ2-7
clone size: many

CDR3 DNA: TGCAGTGCTAGCTTCCGGGACAGGAGCCTCAGTGAGCAGTTCTTC
CDR3 protein: CSASFRDRSLSEQFF
D gene: TRBD1
V gene: TRBV20-1
J gene: TRBJ2-1
clone size: -

CDR3 DNA: TGTGCCAGCAGCTTGGACGGGGGGATAGGCACAGATACGCAGTATTTT
CDR3 protein: CASSLDGGIGTDTQYF
D gene: TRBD2
V gene: TRBV7-2
J gene: TRBJ2-3
clone size: many

CDR3 DNA: TGTGCCAGCAGGAACGAGCCCTGGAGCAGGGCCCGAGGCGCTGAAGCTTTCTTT
CDR3 protein: CASRNEPWSRARGAEAFF
D gene: -
V gene: TRBV12-3/TRBV12-4
J gene: TRBJ1-1
clone size: medium-sized

CDR3 DNA: TGCGCCAGCAGCTCCGGTGGCCTCTCTGGAAACACCATATATTTT
CDR3 protein: CASSSGGLSGNTIYF
D gene: -
V gene: TRBV5-1
J gene: TRBJ1-3
clone size: many

CDR3 DNA: TGTGCCAGCAGTTTACAGAATCAAGAGACCCAGTACTTC
CDR3 protein: CASSLQNQETQYF
D gene: -
V gene: TRBV28
J gene: TRBJ2-5
clone size: many

CDR3 DNA: TGTGCCAGCGCAACGGCCGGGACAGGCTCCTACGAGCAGTACTTC
CDR3 protein: CASATAGTGSYEQYF
D gene: TRBD1
V gene: TRBV6-2/TRBV6-3
J gene: TRBJ2-7
clone size: medium-sized

CDR3 DNA: TGCGCCAGCAGCGCCCAAGGGCTGGGCGGGAGTTACGAGCAGTACTTC
CDR3 protein: CASSAQGLGGSYEQYF
D gene: TRBD2
V gene: TRBV4-1
J gene: TRBJ2-7
clone size: many

CDR3 DNA: TGTGCCAGCAGTCCCGACATCCCCTACAATGAGCAGTTCTTC
CDR3 protein: CASSPDIPYNEQFF
D gene: -
V gene: TRBV6-2/TRBV6-3
J gene: TRBJ2-1
clone size: many